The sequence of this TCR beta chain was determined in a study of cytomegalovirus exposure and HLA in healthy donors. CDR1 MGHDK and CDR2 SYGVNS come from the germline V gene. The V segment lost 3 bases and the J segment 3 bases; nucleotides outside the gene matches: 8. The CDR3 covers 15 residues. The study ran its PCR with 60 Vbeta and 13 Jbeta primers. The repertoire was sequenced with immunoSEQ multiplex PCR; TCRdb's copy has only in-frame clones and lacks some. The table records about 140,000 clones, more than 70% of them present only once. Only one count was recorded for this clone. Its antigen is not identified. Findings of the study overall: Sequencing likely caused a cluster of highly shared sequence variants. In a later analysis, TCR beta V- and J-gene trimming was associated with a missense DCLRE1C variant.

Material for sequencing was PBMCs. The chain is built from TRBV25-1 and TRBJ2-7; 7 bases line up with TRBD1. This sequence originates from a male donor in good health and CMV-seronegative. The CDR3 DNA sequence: TGTGCCAGCAGTGACACCGGGACAGCGGACTACGAGCAGTACTTC. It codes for CASSDTGTADYEQYF.